The 20 T cell receptor beta chains in this list originate from one sample, sequenced in a study of tumor-infiltrating lymphocytes in primary liver carcinoma. Priming with a constant-region primer yielded TCR beta cDNA from 500 ng total RNA. TCR beta libraries came from three nested multiplex PCR rounds using slightly modified ARM-PCR. Investigators reported that the first two PCR rounds, at 10 to 11 cycles each, used TRBV1-TRBV30 forward primers with a C-beta reverse primer. Via MiXCR, TCRdb re-called the multiplex PCR reads, giving one row per CDR3 protein. This sample carries more than 150,000 distinct CDR3 sequences, 50% to 75% of them seen once, and the ten largest clones take approximately 70%. Both blood RNA, taken from unsorted whole blood, and germline DNA were extracted. Sample: peripheral blood. These receptors all come from a middle-aged man with primary liver carcinoma and hepatitis B virus infection.

This chain joins TRBV27 and TRBJ1-2, with a tentative D call TRBD1 (5 bases). V lost 5 bases, J lost 3 bases, and 16 bases lay in between. Germline V gives CDR1 MNHEY, CDR2 SMNVEV (reference sequence). The CDR3 runs to 15 residues. The DNA for the CDR3 is TGTGCCAGCAGTCCCCGGCAGGGAATCGACTATGGCTACACCTTC. Protein product: CASSPRQGIDYGYTF.

The J gene is TRBJ1-5, the V gene TRBV4-1; maybe TRBD1 (6 bases). V shed 0 bases and J shed 1 base, with 10 bases lying between them. The germline gives CDR1 MGHRA, CDR2 YSYEKL. The CDR3 spans 16 residues. CDR3 region: CASSQETGASNQPQHF. The DNA for the CDR3 is TGCGCCAGCAGCCAAGAAACGGGGGCGAGCAATCAGCCCCAGCATTTT.

This clonotype has ten or more counts. The V gene is TRBV5-5, the J gene TRBJ2-3; the D is unclear. The CDR3 runs to 12 residues. The germline CDR1 and CDR2 sequences are SGHKS and YYEKEE (reference sequence). V shed 3 bases and J shed 4 bases, with 6 bases lying between them. The CDR3 coding sequence is TGTGCCAGCAGCTCAAGCTCAGATACGCAGTATTTT. It translates to CASSSSSDTQYF.

Remarks on this clonotype: The junction shows a germline mismatch at one end, possibly a read error. CDR3 amino acids: CTVDRPGQPYEQYF. DNA for the CDR3: TGCACCGTTGACCGTCCCGGACAGCCCTACGAGCAGTACTTC. The chain links TRBV29-1 to TRBJ2-7; D possibly corresponds to TRBD1 (6 bases). Germline CDR1 SQVTM, CDR2 ANQGSEA. The CDR3 contains 14 residues.

Regarding this clonotype: A read error may be the cause here, since a much bigger clone is one base away. The V call is TRBV11-2, the J call TRBJ2-3; tentative D call: TRBD2 (5 bases). CDR1 and CDR2 from the germline V gene are SGHAT and FQNNGV. Deletions cut 5 bases from V and 2 bases from J, with 11 bases between. CDR3 size: 14 residues. DNA of the CDR3: TGTGCCAGCAGCCCCCAAGGACTCACAGATACGCAGTATTTT. Its protein product is CASSPQGLTDTQYF.

The chain's CDR3 is CASSSYVGEQFF. CDR3 bases: TGTGCCAGCAGTTCCTACGTGGGGGAGCAGTTCTTC. The rearrangement joins TRBV6-2 or TRBV6-3 to TRBJ2-1, with unresolved D. From germline, CDR1 is MNHEY and CDR2 SVGEGT. V gave up 4 bases and J gave up 10 bases, with 11 bases separating them. The CDR3 is made up of 12 amino acids.

On this clonotype: At one boundary the junction diverges from the germline segment, which might be a read error. This sequence joins TRBV6-6 and TRBJ2-3; 7 positions agree with TRBD1. This CDR3 comprises 15 residues. Germline CDR1 reads MNHNY; CDR2 reads SVGAGI (reference sequence). CDR3 DNA: TGTGCCAACAGTTCCCCAGGGGGTCGCACAGATACGCAGTATTTT. As protein: CANSSPGGRTDTQYF.

The rearrangement uses TRBV10-1 and TRBJ2-2, with a possible D match to TRBD2 (6 bases). Germline V lookup: CDR1 WNHNN, CDR2 SYGVQD (reference sequence). The CDR3 is made up of 15 amino acids. Deletions cut 3 bases from V and 0 bases from J, with 8 bases between. CDR3 loop: CASSEGGTNTGELFF. The CDR3 nucleotides are TGCGCCAGCAGTGAAGGCGGGACGAACACCGGGGAGCTGTTTTTT.

Points on this clonotype: A much larger clonotype is one base distant, so this may be a read error. This chain links TRBV29-1 with TRBJ2-7; D unresolved. The germline CDR1 and CDR2 sequences are SQVTM and ANQGSEA. This CDR3 contains 12 residues. DNA for the CDR3: TGCAGCGTCATCGGGTTTTCCTACGTGCAGTACTTC. Translated: CSVIGFSYVQYF.

CDR3 residues: CATSGRGGINEKLFF. CDR3 DNA: TGTGCCACCTCTGGACGGGGCGGGATTAATGAAAAACTGTTTTTT. This sequence joins TRBV10-3 and TRBJ1-4, with a tentative D call TRBD1 (5 bases). CDR3 size: 15 residues. CDR1 is ENHRY and CDR2 is SYGVKD in the germline V gene. Between the trimmed V and J ends, which lost 10 bases and 4 bases, there was a span of 19 bases.

For this clonotype: The missing conserved phenylalanine or tryptophan at the end of this CDR3 makes a read error likely. The rearrangement joins TRBV11-2 to TRBJ2-1; 9 bases are shared with TRBD1. J was trimmed by 6 bases and V by 5 bases; bases with no gene match: 5. Germline V gene sequence: CDR1 SGHAT, CDR2 FQNNGV. The CDR3 runs 14 residues. The CDR3 protein is CASSPGTGCNEQFL. In DNA, the CDR3 is TGTGCCAGCAGCCCCGGGACAGGGTGCAATGAGCAGTTCTTA.

On this clonotype itself: Since a much larger clone is just one base distant, this may be a read error. The V and J genes are TRBV11-2 and TRBJ1-2, with D possibly being TRBD1 (6 bases). The CDR3 covers 16 residues. V lost 5 bases and J 0 bases, leaving 16 bases between the germline ends. From germline, CDR1 is SGHAT and CDR2 FQNNGV. This chain's CDR3 is CASSPRRGPANYGYTF. CDR3 coding DNA: TGTGCCAGCAGCCCCAGGCGGGGGCCAGCTAACTATGGCTACACCTTC.

This clonotype occurred once. The gene calls are TRBV30 and TRBJ2-3; unclear D gene. Germline V gene lookup returns CDR1 GTSNPN and CDR2 SVGIG (reference sequence). This CDR3 is 20 amino acids long. V shed 2 bases and J shed 6 bases, with 33 bases lying between them. In DNA, the CDR3 is TGTGCCTGGAGTCCCCAACTGGGTATCGGGTTGCCCGTTTCCCCGGATACGCAGTATTTT. Its protein product is CAWSPQLGIGLPVSPDTQYF.

The chain's CDR3 is CASSFSERSTDTQYF. The CDR3 nucleotides read TGTGCCAGCAGTTTCAGCGAGCGTAGCACAGATACGCAGTATTTT. The chain links TRBV12-3 or TRBV12-4 to TRBJ2-3; D uncertain. Trimming pared 3 bases from V and 0 bases from J, leaving 10 bases between. The CDR3 is made up of 15 amino acids.

This clonotype has a handful of counts. The chain employs TRBV6-2 or TRBV6-3 and TRBJ2-1, with TRBD2 matching over 8 bases. CDR3 size: 14 residues. CDR1 is MNHEY, CDR2 SVGEGT, per germline. V lost 11 bases and J lost 1; bases outside the gene matches: 7. CDR3: CAHSVAGSYNEQFF. CDR3 DNA sequence: TGTGCCCACTCTGTAGCGGGGTCCTACAATGAGCAGTTCTTC.

This clonotype was detected only once. This chain uses TRBV11-2 with TRBJ1-6; D not certain. The germline V gene has CDR1 SGHAT and CDR2 FQNNGV. The CDR3 is 16 amino acids. Trimming left V 4 bases short and J 10 bases short, with 20 bases between. The CDR3 DNA follows: TGTGCCAGCAGCTCAGAACGGTACCTCAGGAACTCACCCCTCCACTTT. Its translation is CASSSERYLRNSPLHF.

For this clonotype: This may be a read error: a much more frequent sequence differs by one nucleotide. The chain links TRBV11-2 to TRBJ1-2; D might be TRBD1 (6 bases). Germline V lookup: CDR1 SGHAT, CDR2 FQNNGV. This CDR3 spans 17 amino acids. The CDR3: CASSTTGGRAGNYGYAF. DNA for the CDR3: TGTGCCAGCAGCACGACCGGGGGGCGCGCCGGAAACTATGGCTACGCCTTC.

As to this clonotype: This could be a read error, since a much larger clone is one nucleotide away. This chain uses TRBV29-1 with TRBJ2-5; 7 nucleotides agree with TRBD1. Germline V gene data show CDR1 as SQVTM and CDR2 as ANQGSEA. This CDR3 has 12 amino acids. The CDR3 loop is CSVVTGEETHYF. Written as DNA, the CDR3 is TGCAGCGTTGTTACAGGGGAAGAGACCCATTACTTC.

The chain couples TRBV14 to TRBJ2-7; 7 positions agree with TRBD1. Losses at the gene ends were 4 bases for V and 3 bases for J; bases not matched to a gene: 12. Germline-derived CDR1 and CDR2 are SGHDN and FVKESK. The CDR3 runs to 16 residues. The DNA of the CDR3 is TGTGCCAGCAGCCCTTTGACAGGGTTAAGTGGCTACGAGCAGTACTTC. This gives the protein CASSPLTGLSGYEQYF.

The chain uses TRBV11-2 and TRBJ2-7; D gene uncertain. V lost 1 base to trimming and J lost 0 bases, with 10 bases between them. Germline V gene sequence: CDR1 SGHAT, CDR2 FQNNGV. The CDR3 consists of 15 residues. DNA for the CDR3: TGTGCCAGCAGCTTAGCGTACCTCAGCTCCTACGAGCAGTACTTC. It codes for CASSLAYLSSYEQYF.